The 10 T cell receptor beta chains below come from one sample, sequenced in a study of T cells after somatic rescue of genetic block. The protocol was immunoSEQ multiplex PCR, while the TCRdb copy is restricted to in-frame clones and leaves out a portion. Here the sample spans tens of thousands of clones, around 90% being singletons. The source material was peripheral blood mononuclear cells (PBMCs). The origin of the receptors is a middle-aged man.

The V call is TRBV28, the J call TRBJ2-2; TRBD2 aligns across 13 bases. V was pared by 8 bases and J by 9 bases, with 15 bases of the junction left unmatched. Germline assignment: CDR1 MDHEN and CDR2 SYDVKM. This CDR3 contains 17 residues. The DNA for the CDR3 is TGTGCCAGCGGACAAATCTCCGGGACTAGCGGGAAGCGGGAGCTGTTTTTT. Its protein product is CASGQISGTSGKRELFF.

The chain joins TRBV4-1 to TRBJ2-1; the match to TRBD2 covers 11 bases. Trimming removed 4 bases from V and 8 bases from J; junction bases left unmatched: 10. The CDR3 totals 16 residues. Germline-derived CDR1 and CDR2 are MGHRA and YSYEKL. CDR3 sequence reads: CASSLSGLAGGDEQFF. Written as DNA, the CDR3 is TGCGCCAGCAGCCTAAGTGGGCTAGCGGGGGGCGATGAGCAGTTCTTC.

The genes are TRBV5-1 and TRBJ2-5; 10 bases are shared with TRBD2. The CDR3 sequence is 15 residues long. Germline trimming cut 4 bases from V and 1 base from J; bases unmatched to any gene: 4. Per germline, CDR1 SGHRS and CDR2 YFSETQ. CDR3 sequence: CASSPSGGPQETQYF. The DNA for the CDR3 is TGCGCCAGCAGCCCTAGCGGGGGCCCCCAAGAGACCCAGTACTTC.

The chain recombines TRBV7-9 with TRBJ2-1; 9 bases match TRBD2. Germline V gives CDR1 SEHNR, CDR2 FQNEAQ (reference sequence). The junction had 10 bases not matched to a gene; V was cut back by 5 bases and J by 8 bases. The CDR3 totals 15 residues. CDR3 sequence: CASSPGTSLGDEQFF. The DNA of the CDR3 is TGTGCCAGCAGCCCTGGGACTAGCCTGGGAGATGAGCAGTTCTTC.

The J gene is TRBJ2-3, the V gene TRBV4-1; 8 bases are shared with TRBD1. Germline-derived CDR1 and CDR2 are MGHRA and YSYEKL. This CDR3 contains 18 residues. The V and J ends lost 3 bases and 1 base, in that order; junction bases with no gene match: 12. CDR3 DNA sequence: TGCGCCAGCAGCCACGGAACGGACAGGGCATTAGGCACAGATACGCAGTATTTT. Amino acids: CASSHGTDRALGTDTQYF.

The chain carries TRBV18 and TRBJ1-1; D is unclear. The CDR3 is 13 residues long. Trimming cost V 1 base and J 1 base, with 4 bases left between them. The germline CDR1 and CDR2 sequences are KGHSH and LQKENI. CDR3 bases: TGTGCCAGCTCACCACAGCGGAACACTGAAGCTTTCTTT. Its translation: CASSPQRNTEAFF.

This chain links TRBV6-1 with TRBJ2-7; 7 nucleotides line up with TRBD1. Germline V lookup: CDR1 MNHNS, CDR2 SASEGT. Unmatched junction bases numbered 11, after V lost 3 bases and J lost 3 bases. CDR3 length equals 16 residues. CDR3 region: CASSDGDSRSIYEQYF. For the CDR3, the DNA is TGTGCCAGCAGTGATGGGGACAGTAGGTCAATCTACGAGCAGTACTTC.

The chain links TRBV19 to TRBJ2-4; TRBD1 agrees at 7 bases. The CDR3 covers 14 residues. With 4 bases clipped from V and 7 bases from J, the junction kept 7 bases outside the gene matches. Germline V CDR1 and CDR2: LNHDA, SQIVND (reference sequence). In DNA, the CDR3 is TGTGCCAGTAGTAGACAGGGATCTTCGAACATTCAGTACTTC. Its translation is CASSRQGSSNIQYF.

The V gene is TRBV4-1, the J gene TRBJ1-1, with D possibly TRBD1 on 6 matching bases. CDR3 length: 14 amino acids. The V and J ends lost 3 bases and 3 bases respectively, with 11 bases between them. Germline V CDR1 and CDR2: MGHRA, YSYEKL. The CDR3 loop is CASSQGTSDTEAFF. CDR3 nucleotides: TGCGCCAGCAGCCAGGGGACATCCGACACTGAAGCTTTCTTT.

The chain links TRBV19 to TRBJ1-2, with D unclear. V lost 0 bases and J 2 bases, leaving 13 bases between the germline ends. Germline-derived CDR1 and CDR2 are LNHDA and SQIVND (reference sequence). The length of the CDR3 is 16 residues. The CDR3 sequence: CASSIEIGKRNYGYTF. The CDR3 DNA is TGTGCCAGTAGTATAGAAATCGGGAAACGGAACTATGGCTACACCTTC.